The 27 T cell receptor beta chains below were found in one sample sequenced in a study of shared clonotypes between healthy human individuals (dated by TCRdb to 2020 to 2022). Receptors were amplified or captured by the immunoSEQ multiplex PCR assay. Drawn from immuneACCESS, this table holds only the in-frame rearrangements with V and J called that TCRdb kept. Clones are partly lost; checked studies trace under half to an unresolved V gene and leave the rest unexplained. In this sample the table shows nearly 1 million clones, around three quarters of which occur a single time. The ten largest clones take up over 1.3% of the sample. Sequenced material: memory CD4+ T cells sorted from blood. The cell subset or site label corresponds to: CD45RA-negative fraction. The receptor set was obtained from a man between 18 and 35 years old in good health.

The rearrangement joins TRBV4-3 to TRBJ2-5; possibly TRBD2 for D (6 bases). The ends were cut back, 4 bases at V and 5 bases at J, with 17 bases in the middle. The germline gives CDR1 LGHNA, CDR2 YSLEER. The CDR3 is made up of 15 amino acids. CDR3 nucleotide sequence: TGCGCCAGCAGCCGGGACGGTGCGGAGGGGGAGACCCAGTACTTC. It yields the protein CASSRDGAEGETQYF.

This sequence joins TRBV7-9 and TRBJ2-7, with 11 bases identical to TRBD1. Looked up from germline, CDR1 is SEHNR and CDR2 is FQNEAQ (reference sequence). The V gene end was trimmed by 4 bases and the J gene end by 6 bases; junction bases not matched to a gene: 8. The CDR3 extends over 15 amino acids. CDR3 nucleotide sequence: TGTGCCAGCAGCTATCCGGGACAGGGGGTCTCCGAGCAGTACTTC. It is translated as CASSYPGQGVSEQYF.

V and J are TRBV29-1 and TRBJ2-1; 8 nucleotides match TRBD2. This CDR3 has 14 amino acids. Germline V gene data show CDR1 as SQVTM and CDR2 as ANQGSEA. The V and J ends lost 4 bases and 5 bases, in that order; junction bases with no gene match: 7. The CDR3 DNA sequence: TGCAGCGTTGGGAGCGGGGGATTTAACAATGAGCAGTTCTTC. It is translated as CSVGSGGFNNEQFF.

As to this clone: Other DNA sequences in this sample translate to the same CDR3. This chain uses TRBV28 with TRBJ1-2; D perhaps matches TRBD1 (5 bases). Trimming shortened V by 5 bases and J by 4 bases, and 8 bases separated the two germline ends. The CDR3 runs 12 residues. Looked up from germline, CDR1 is MDHEN and CDR2 is SYDVKM. Written as DNA, the CDR3 is TGTGCCAGCAGTCGGGGCCTCTATGGCTACACCTTC. This encodes CASSRGLYGYTF.

The V gene is TRBV4-2, the J gene TRBJ1-2; 10 nucleotides line up with TRBD1. Germline V gives CDR1 LGHNA, CDR2 YNFKEQ. With V trimmed by 0 bases and J by 1 base, 5 bases remained unmatched. This CDR3 region has 17 residues. CDR3 region: CASSQDERDRGNYGYTF. The CDR3 coding sequence is TGTGCCAGCAGCCAAGATGAAAGGGACAGGGGTAACTATGGCTACACCTTC.

The V gene is TRBV30, the J gene TRBJ2-2, with D possibly called TRBD1 or TRBD2 (5 bases each). This CDR3 is built from 15 residues. The germline CDR1 and CDR2 sequences are GTSNPN and SVGIG (reference sequence). V was pared by 0 bases and J by 3 bases, with 11 bases between. CDR3: CAWSVSGTYTGELFF. The CDR3 nucleotides are TGTGCCTGGAGTGTAAGTGGGACGTACACCGGGGAGCTGTTTTTT.

This clone has more than one count but fewer than ten. The V and J genes are TRBV30 and TRBJ2-5, with 9 bases identical to TRBD2. Germline values: CDR1 GTSNPN, CDR2 SVGIG (reference sequence). Trimming took 5 bases from V and 0 from J; bases not matched to a gene: 1. The CDR3 has 13 residues. CDR3 nucleotides: TGTGCCTGGGCGGGAGGGTACCAAGAGACCCAGTACTTC. Translation: CAWAGGYQETQYF.

Here the CDR3 reads CATSRVGTGNEKLFF. The CDR3, as DNA: TGTGCCACCAGCAGAGTCGGGACGGGTAATGAAAAACTGTTTTTT. V gene TRBV15 combines with J gene TRBJ1-4; a weak D match, TRBD1 (5 bases). Deletions cut 1 base from V and 4 bases from J, with 10 bases between. Germline-derived CDR1 and CDR2 are LNHNV and YYDKDF (reference sequence). This CDR3 comprises 15 residues.

This clone came up a few times. The V and J genes are TRBV7-8 and TRBJ1-5, with D possibly matching TRBD1 (5 bases). Trimming removed 6 bases at V and 2 bases at J, with 17 bases between. Per the germline V gene, CDR1 is SGHVS and CDR2 is FQNEAQ. CDR3 length equals 16 residues. CDR3 sequence (DNA): TGTGCCAGCAGAAAAGGGGCAGGGCCGGGCAATCAGCCCCAGCATTTT. Protein sequence: CASRKGAGPGNQPQHF.

The V call is TRBV5-6, the J call TRBJ1-5, with 11 nucleotides matching TRBD1. There are 17 residues in the CDR3. Germline trimming cut 4 bases from V and 6 bases from J; bases unmatched to any gene: 12. Germline V gene sequence: CDR1 SGHDT, CDR2 YYEEEE. The CDR3 loop reads CASSARPGTGGGQPQHF. For the CDR3, the DNA is TGTGCCAGCAGCGCTAGGCCCGGGACAGGGGGAGGTCAGCCCCAGCATTTT.

Only one count was recorded for this clone. This chain uses TRBV2 with TRBJ2-1; TRBD2 aligns across 8 bases. V shed 6 bases and J 5 bases; nucleotides not matched to a gene: 9. This CDR3 comprises 15 residues. CDR1 SNHLY and CDR2 FYNNEI come from the germline V gene. CDR3: CASSRSGALNNEQFF. CDR3 nucleotides: TGTGCCAGCAGCCGTAGCGGGGCCCTAAACAATGAGCAGTTCTTC.

This clone was seen only a few times. V usage is TRBV29-1 and J usage is TRBJ2-7, with a tentative D call TRBD2 (5 bases). The V and J ends lost 4 bases and 7 bases respectively, with 11 bases between them. CDR1 SQVTM and CDR2 ANQGSEA come from the germline V gene. The CDR3 is 11 amino acids. The CDR3 DNA reads TGCAGCGTTGGACGAGGGTGGGAGCAGTACTTC. Translation: CSVGRGWEQYF.

This clone has just one count. V gene TRBV7-2 combines with J gene TRBJ2-7, with a possible D match to TRBD1 (5 bases). Germline values: CDR1 SGHTA, CDR2 FQGNSA. The CDR3 is 15 residues long. V lost 5 bases and J 3 bases, leaving 17 bases between the germline ends. The DNA for the CDR3 is TGTGCCAGCAGCCCCAGGGCCCTACAAATCTACGAGCAGTACTTC. Encoded protein: CASSPRALQIYEQYF.

In its sample, this clone was seen once. The chain recombines TRBV7-2 with TRBJ2-4; D is possibly TRBD1 (5 bases). Germline V gene sequence: CDR1 SGHTA, CDR2 FQGNSA. V was pared by 5 bases and J by 4 bases, with 12 bases between. The CDR3 covers 14 residues. CDR3 bases: TGTGCCAGCAGCCACCCGGACATAAAAAACATTCAGTACTTC. Protein sequence: CASSHPDIKNIQYF.

On this clone: This could be a read error, since a much larger clone is one nucleotide away. The sample holds other DNA sequences that translate to the same CDR3. CDR3 bases: TGTGCCAGCAGTGAGGGCTACGAGCAGTACTTC. Translation: CASSEGYEQYF. This chain connects TRBV6-5 to TRBJ2-7; a weak D match, TRBD2 (5 bases). Germline V gene lookup returns CDR1 MNHEY and CDR2 SVGAGI. The CDR3 covers 11 residues. V was clipped by 5 bases and J by 3 bases, with 5 bases between them.

The sample holds one count of this clone. The chain has TRBV15 and TRBJ2-5; 11 positions agree with TRBD1. V gave up 2 bases and J gave up 5 bases; unmatched junction bases: 4. Germline-derived CDR1 and CDR2 are LNHNV and YYDKDF (reference sequence). The CDR3 is made up of 15 amino acids. The CDR3 spells CATSRWTGGWETQYF. The CDR3 DNA is TGTGCCACCAGCAGATGGACAGGGGGCTGGGAGACCCAGTACTTC.

The V call is TRBV7-9, the J call TRBJ1-3, with TRBD1 matching 12 bases. The CDR3 has 16 amino acids. Trimming at V came to 6 bases and at J to 2 bases, leaving 5 bases not matched to a gene. Germline CDR1 and CDR2: SEHNR and FQNEAQ (reference sequence). As DNA, the CDR3 is TGTGCCAGCAGGGAGGGACAGGGGGCGGCTGGAAACACCATATATTTT. Translation gives CASREGQGAAGNTIYF. Drawing the rest from reference TRBV7-9 and TRBJ1-3, the complete variable domain is DTGVSQNPRHKITKRGQNVTFRCDPISEHNRLYWYRQTLGQGPEFLTYFQNEAQLEKSRLLSDRFSAERPKGSFSTLEIQRTEQGDSAMYLCASREGQGAAGNTIYFGEGSWLTVV.

The chain employs TRBV18 and TRBJ2-2; D gene uncertain. Germline CDR1 KGHSH, CDR2 LQKENI. V was cut by 2 bases and J by 2 bases, with 6 bases left in between. The CDR3 has 14 residues. Here the CDR3 reads CASSPGVNTGELFF. The CDR3 DNA reads TGTGCCAGCTCACCAGGGGTTAACACCGGGGAGCTGTTTTTT.

This clone was found a few times. Other DNA sequences in the same sample also yield this CDR3. This sequence joins TRBV6-5 and TRBJ1-5; TRBD1 aligns across 8 bases. V was clipped by 6 bases and J by 3 bases; unmatched bases: 1. The CDR3 totals 13 residues. Germline V lookup: CDR1 MNHEY, CDR2 SVGAGI. The CDR3 DNA reads TGTGCCAGCAGGGACAGGGCCAATCAGCCCCAGCATTTT. It yields the protein CASRDRANQPQHF.

The chain joins TRBV19 to TRBJ1-2; 7 bases are a match to TRBD1. CDR1 LNHDA and CDR2 SQIVND come from the germline V gene (reference sequence). V was pared by 5 bases and J by 4 bases, with 7 bases of the junction left unmatched. This CDR3 has 14 amino acids. This chain's CDR3 is CASSARDSFYGYTF. DNA for the CDR3: TGTGCCAGTAGTGCCCGGGACAGCTTCTATGGCTACACCTTC.

A remark on this clone: Germline is not matched at one junction end, which may reflect a read error. The chain is built from TRBV5-8 and TRBJ2-7; maybe TRBD2 (6 bases). This CDR3 is built from 13 residues. Germline CDR1 reads SGHTS; CDR2 reads YDEGEE. CDR3 DNA: TGTGCCAGCAGTTTGGGGAGGTCGGACGAGCAGTACTTC. Translated, it gives CASSLGRSDEQYF.

This chain uses TRBV11-1 with TRBJ2-1; 8 bases are a match to TRBD2. V gave up 2 bases and J gave up 9 bases; unmatched junction bases: 12. The CDR3 covers 16 residues. Germline V CDR1 and CDR2: SGHAT, FQDESV (reference sequence). The CDR3 coding sequence is TGTGCCAGCAGCTTACTTGTCGTCGGGGGGGCCTCTGAGCAGTTCTTC. The encoded protein is CASSLLVVGGASEQFF.

The chain is built from TRBV18 and TRBJ2-7; 11 nucleotides match TRBD2. V trimming: 3 bases; J trimming: 2 bases; junction bases outside the gene matches: 6. Germline CDR1 and CDR2: KGHSH and LQKENI. CDR3 length equals 16 residues. CDR3 loop: CASSPPGTSGPYEQYF. In nucleotides, the CDR3 is TGTGCCAGCTCACCTCCCGGGACTAGCGGCCCCTACGAGCAGTACTTC.

This clone was detected only a few times. The chain uses TRBV5-4 and TRBJ2-5; 13 nucleotides match TRBD2. V lost 4 bases to trimming and J lost 9 bases; unmatched junction nucleotides: 9. The CDR3 extends over 15 amino acids. Germline CDR1 is SGHNT and CDR2 is YYREEE (reference sequence). The CDR3 DNA follows: TGTGCCAGCAGCGACCCGGGACTAGCGGGGTTACCCCAGTACTTC. It yields the protein CASSDPGLAGLPQYF. The full variable domain, its missing parts supplied by reference TRBV5-4 and TRBJ2-5, is ETGVTQSPTHLIKTRGQQVTLRCSSQSGHNTVSWYQQALGQGPQFIFQYYREEENGRGNFPPRFSGLQFPNYSSELNVNALELDDSALYLCASSDPGLAGLPQYFGPGTRLLVL.

Of note for this clone: Distinct nucleotide sequences in the sample also encode this CDR3. CDR3 sequence: CASSRDRGLTEAFF. As DNA, the CDR3 is TGTGCCAGCAGCCGGGACAGGGGATTAACTGAAGCTTTCTTT. The chain couples TRBV2 to TRBJ1-1, with 10 positions matching TRBD1. This CDR3 region has 14 residues. With 6 bases clipped from V and 5 bases from J, the junction kept 6 bases outside the gene matches. From germline, CDR1 is SNHLY and CDR2 FYNNEI.

CDR3 residues: CASSGQGSTEAFF. The CDR3 DNA is TGTGCCAGCTCGGGACAGGGAAGCACTGAAGCTTTCTTT. This rearrangement joins TRBV18 to TRBJ1-1; 9 bases line up with TRBD1. Losses at the gene ends were 6 bases for V and 4 bases for J; bases not matched to a gene: 3. The CDR3 length is 13 residues. The germline CDR1 and CDR2 sequences are KGHSH and LQKENI.

This chain joins TRBV5-4 and TRBJ2-2; perhaps TRBD1 as D (6 bases). Germline values: CDR1 SGHNT, CDR2 YYREEE (reference sequence). The CDR3 loop spans 13 amino acids. Trimming took off 2 bases at V and 6 bases at J, with 8 bases between the two ends. CDR3: CASSFWGPGELFF. The CDR3 DNA reads TGTGCCAGCAGCTTTTGGGGGCCCGGGGAGCTGTTTTTT.